The 27 T cell receptor beta chains below all came from one sample that was sequenced in a study of beta chain features in type 1 diabetes. These receptors' antigens are unknown. General study points: Shortening that was moderate but significant affected the TCRB CDR3s of Type 1 diabetes patients in all four CD4+ subsets.

Expressed TCRB transcripts were sequenced after all isolated RNA was converted to cDNA. The table came from immunoSEQ multiplex PCR; TCRdb's copy has only in-frame clones and leaves some out. Among approximately 360,000 clones listed, roughly 12% were seen once. Input material: naive CD4+ T cells from blood. These receptors originate from a woman aged 18-30 years with type 1 diabetes.

In its sample, this clone was seen a few times. The chain is built from TRBV11-3 and TRBJ1-5; no clear D. The ends were cut back, 3 bases at V and 3 bases at J, with 9 bases in the middle. CDR1 is SGHNT, CDR2 YENEEA, per germline. The CDR3 has 14 residues. Here the CDR3 DNA reads TGTGCCAGCAGCTTGGGAGGAAACAATCAGCCCCAGCATTTT. It yields the protein CASSLGGNNQPQHF.

This clone was seen more than once but under ten times. The J gene is TRBJ2-5, the V gene TRBV21-1; the table assigns TRBD1, which was not confirmed against the DNA. TRBV21-1 is an annotated pseudogene. This CDR3 is 15 amino acids long. The CDR3 bases are TGTGCCAGCAGCACAAGGGACATTAAGAGAGAGACCCAGTACTTC. This gives the protein CASSTRDIKRETQYF.

V and J are TRBV6-6 and TRBJ2-7; the match to TRBD1 covers 7 bases. Germline V gene data show CDR1 as MNHNY and CDR2 as SVGAGI (reference sequence). The CDR3 covers 14 residues. The V and J ends lost 2 bases and 1 base, in that order; junction bases with no gene match: 2. For the CDR3, the DNA is TGTGCCAGCAGTTACGGACAGGCTTCCTACGAGCAGTACTTC. Amino acids: CASSYGQASYEQYF.

The chain joins TRBV5-4 to TRBJ1-2, with 11 bases that match TRBD1. J gave up 8 bases and V 6 bases, and 6 bases lay outside the gene matches. CDR1 and CDR2 (germline): SGHNT, YYREEE (reference sequence). The length of the CDR3 is 13 residues. The CDR3 reads CASTGQGAGGYTF. Written as DNA, the CDR3 is TGTGCCAGCACTGGACAGGGGGCCGGGGGCTACACCTTC.

V gene TRBV4-2 combines with J gene TRBJ2-7; a weak D match, TRBD2 (6 bases). Germline V CDR1 and CDR2: LGHNA, YNFKEQ. The ends were cut back, 3 bases at V and 0 bases at J, with 9 bases in the middle. This CDR3 is 14 amino acids long. In nucleotides, the CDR3 is TGTGCCAGCAGCCATTCTAGCGCCTCCTACGAGCAGTACTTC. Encoded protein: CASSHSSASYEQYF.

This clone appeared a few times. The chain carries TRBV9 and TRBJ1-2, with 7 bases that match TRBD1. Germline CDR1 and CDR2: SGDLS and YYNGEE. Trimming at V came to 3 bases and at J to 4 bases, leaving 12 bases not matched to a gene. The CDR3 covers 16 residues. The CDR3 here is CASSEGQPGKGYGYTF. The CDR3, as DNA: TGTGCCAGCAGCGAGGGACAGCCAGGGAAAGGCTATGGCTACACCTTC.

The chain joins TRBV5-6 to TRBJ1-5, with 7 positions matching TRBD1. The CDR3 loop spans 14 amino acids. V shed 4 bases and J 3 bases; nucleotides not matched to a gene: 4. The germline V gene has CDR1 SGHDT and CDR2 YYEEEE. CDR3: CASSHGQVNQPQHF. The CDR3 coding sequence is TGTGCCAGCAGCCATGGACAGGTCAATCAGCCCCAGCATTTT.

The chain combines TRBV5-1 with TRBJ1-5; a weak D match, TRBD1 (6 bases). In germline, CDR1 is SGHRS, CDR2 YFSETQ. This CDR3 is 14 amino acids long. Trimming pared 3 bases from V and 7 bases from J, leaving 14 bases between. The CDR3 reads CASSWGPESQPQHF. Written as DNA, the CDR3 is TGCGCCAGCAGCTGGGGGCCAGAGAGCCAGCCCCAGCATTTT.

This clone appeared a few times. The chain has TRBV18 and TRBJ2-7, with D possibly matching TRBD1 (5 bases). The CDR3 has 13 residues. Germline CDR1 and CDR2: KGHSH and LQKENI. The V end was cut by 6 bases, the J end by 7 bases, with 16 bases between. CDR3 region: CASSPTQGQEQYF. The CDR3 region has the DNA TGTGCCAGCTCCCCTACCCAGGGCCAGGAGCAGTACTTC.

The J gene is TRBJ2-3, the V gene TRBV5-1; TRBD2 matches 11 bases. CDR3 length equals 15 residues. Germline trimming cut 5 bases from V and 1 base from J; bases unmatched to any gene: 3. The V gene's germline CDR1 is SGHRS and CDR2 YFSETQ. CDR3 DNA sequence: TGCGCCAGCAGACTAGCGGGAGATGGCACAGATACGCAGTATTTT. Protein: CASRLAGDGTDTQYF.

The chain couples TRBV5-1 to TRBJ2-6, with 7 bases that match TRBD1. The J segment lost 3 bases and the V segment lost 0 bases, leaving 6 bases of the junction unmatched. Germline CDR1 SGHRS, CDR2 YFSETQ. The CDR3 has 17 residues. CDR3 in DNA: TGCGCCAGCAGCTTGGAGACAGGGAGTGATGGGGCCAACGTCCTGACTTTC. This sequence encodes CASSLETGSDGANVLTF.

V usage is TRBV6-1 and J usage is TRBJ2-3; 9 nucleotides align to TRBD2. Germline values: CDR1 MNHNS, CDR2 SASEGT. Trimming took 7 bases from V and 2 from J; bases not matched to a gene: 4. This CDR3 spans 14 amino acids. The CDR3 loop reads CASIASGATDTQYF. CDR3 nucleotides: TGTGCCAGCATCGCTAGCGGGGCCACAGATACGCAGTATTTT.

This clone appeared a few times. The chain links TRBV15 to TRBJ2-1; a possible D gene is TRBD1 (6 bases). This CDR3 contains 14 residues. Germline V gene data show CDR1 as LNHNV and CDR2 as YYDKDF (reference sequence). Trimming shortened V by 5 bases and J by 6 bases, and 14 bases separated the two germline ends. The CDR3 DNA reads TGTGCCACCAGCCTACAGGGTGTCGCCAATGAGCAGTTCTTC. The encoded protein is CATSLQGVANEQFF.

V usage is TRBV7-2 and J usage is TRBJ2-7, with 8 bases that match TRBD2. V lost 2 bases to trimming and J lost 7 bases; unmatched junction nucleotides: 7. This CDR3 has 14 amino acids. Germline CDR1 reads SGHTA; CDR2 reads FQGNSA. The CDR3 loop is CASSLQRENKEQYF. CDR3 coding DNA: TGTGCCAGCAGCTTACAGCGGGAGAATAAAGAGCAGTACTTC.

This chain uses TRBV19 with TRBJ2-7; perhaps TRBD2 as D (6 bases). The CDR3 has 14 residues. The germline gives CDR1 LNHDA, CDR2 SQIVND (reference sequence). The V gene lost 3 bases and the J gene lost 1 base, with 10 bases spanning the gap. This CDR3 is CASSIAGQSYEQYF. In DNA, the CDR3 is TGTGCCAGTAGTATCGCGGGGCAGTCCTACGAGCAGTACTTC.

This sequence joins TRBV14 and TRBJ2-3; weak D call: TRBD2 (5 bases). Between the trimmed V and J ends, which lost 4 bases and 6 bases, there was a span of 14 bases. The CDR3 covers 14 residues. Germline V gene sequence: CDR1 SGHDN, CDR2 FVKESK. The CDR3 DNA is TGTGCCAGCAGCCCGGGATCCTTTCGGGATACGCAGTATTTT. Protein product: CASSPGSFRDTQYF.

This sequence joins TRBV27 and TRBJ1-2; 7 bases map to TRBD1. Germline CDR1 MNHEY, CDR2 SMNVEV (reference sequence). Unmatched junction bases numbered 5, after V lost 5 bases and J lost 5 bases. There are 13 residues in the CDR3. CDR3: CASSRGTEYGYTF. DNA of the CDR3: TGTGCCAGCAGTCGGGGGACAGAGTATGGCTACACCTTC.

This clone has only a few counts. The chain joins TRBV11-2 to TRBJ2-7; 9 nucleotides agree with TRBD1. Germline V CDR1 and CDR2: SGHAT, FQNNGV. The CDR3 covers 15 residues. V dropped 1 base and J dropped 5; count of bases not matched to a gene: 6. CDR3 sequence (DNA): TGTGCCAGCAGCTTAGCGGGGACAGGGAAAAACGAGCAGTACTTC. Translation gives CASSLAGTGKNEQYF.

The J gene is TRBJ2-7, the V gene TRBV21-1; TRBD1 is the table's D call, not checked against the DNA. TRBV21-1 is listed as a pseudogene. This CDR3 is 14 amino acids long. The CDR3 loop is CASSSGTELGEQYF. The CDR3, as DNA: TGTGCCAGCAGCTCCGGGACAGAGTTGGGCGAGCAGTACTTC.

The chain couples TRBV7-9 to TRBJ2-1, with TRBD1 matching 8 bases. The ends lost 4 bases at V and 8 bases at J; junction bases unmatched: 4. This CDR3 has 13 amino acids. CDR1 SEHNR and CDR2 FQNEAQ come from the germline V gene (reference sequence). CDR3 region: CASSSRTGHEQFF. In nucleotides, the CDR3 is TGTGCCAGCAGCTCTCGGACAGGGCATGAGCAGTTCTTC.

This chain links TRBV30 with TRBJ1-2; 9 nucleotides line up with TRBD1. V lost 2 bases and J lost 4; bases outside the gene matches: 8. Germline assignment: CDR1 GTSNPN and CDR2 SVGIG (reference sequence). The CDR3 is made up of 15 amino acids. The CDR3 DNA is TGTGCCTGGAGTCTACAGGGGGCAGAGAGCTATGGCTACACCTTC. This codes for CAWSLQGAESYGYTF.

This clone occurred a few times. The chain employs TRBV15 and TRBJ1-2; no clear D gene. The germline V and J ends were trimmed by 0 bases and 3 bases, with 5 bases remaining between them. Per the germline V gene, CDR1 is LNHNV and CDR2 is YYDKDF (reference sequence). The CDR3 loop spans 13 amino acids. CDR3 sequence: CATSRERYYGYTF. The CDR3 bases are TGTGCCACCAGCAGAGAACGGTACTATGGCTACACCTTC.

This clone was observed a handful of times. The rearrangement links TRBV5-5 to TRBJ2-3; D uncertain. The CDR3 has 13 residues. CDR1 SGHKS and CDR2 YYEKEE come from the germline V gene (reference sequence). The V end was cut by 4 bases, the J end by 1 base, with 7 bases between. In DNA, the CDR3 is TGTGCCAGCAGCCGGTCCGGCACAGATACGCAGTATTTT. Translation gives CASSRSGTDTQYF.

The CDR3 DNA follows: TGCAGCGTCGAGAGGGTGAGACAGGACAATGAAAAACTGTTTTTT. Translating it yields CSVERVRQDNEKLFF. The chain carries TRBV29-1 and TRBJ1-4, with D maybe TRBD1 (6 bases). In germline, CDR1 is SQVTM, CDR2 ANQGSEA. The CDR3 spans 15 residues. With 6 bases removed from V and 5 bases from J, the gap between germline ends came to 19 bases.

The chain joins TRBV5-1 to TRBJ2-1, with 8 bases lining up with TRBD2. This CDR3 comprises 17 residues. J was trimmed by 4 bases and V by 5 bases; bases with no gene match: 14. Looked up from germline, CDR1 is SGHRS and CDR2 is YFSETQ. The CDR3 sequence is CASSLPTTSGPYNEQFF. The CDR3 DNA follows: TGCGCCAGCAGTCTACCGACTACTAGCGGACCTTACAATGAGCAGTTCTTC.

The chain joins TRBV15 to TRBJ2-4; D gene uncertain. CDR1 is LNHNV, CDR2 YYDKDF, per germline (reference sequence). With 5 bases removed from V and 0 bases from J, the gap between germline ends came to 11 bases. The CDR3 sequence is 15 residues long. The CDR3 reads CATSATALAKNIQYF. The CDR3 bases are TGTGCCACCAGCGCCACAGCTCTAGCCAAAAACATTCAGTACTTC.

This chain joins TRBV7-9 and TRBJ2-5; tentative D call: TRBD2 (5 bases). Germline CDR1 reads SEHNR; CDR2 reads FQNEAQ (reference sequence). CDR3 length equals 16 residues. Trimming shortened V by 5 bases and J by 4 bases, and 20 bases separated the two germline ends. CDR3 DNA: TGTGCCAGCAGCCGGAACGCGGGCTCCTCACGAGAGACCCAGTACTTC. This codes for CASSRNAGSSRETQYF. Full variable domain (rest looked up from reference TRBV7-9 and TRBJ2-5): DTGVSQNPRHKITKRGQNVTFRCDPISEHNRLYWYRQTLGQGPEFLTYFQNEAQLEKSRLLSDRFSAERPKGSFSTLEIQRTEQGDSAMYLCASSRNAGSSRETQYFGPGTRLLVL.